This T cell receptor beta chain derives from a study of vaccination effects on CD4 cells after COVID-19. On the study more broadly: It was a median of 72 days after the second dose that post-vaccine samples were obtained.

Viral peptide pools were used in the ViraFEST assay to expand antigen-specific CD4+ T cells, and sequencing came afterward. With approximately 9 days of culture completed, CD4+ T cells were isolated. Two doses of either BNT162b2 or mRNA-1273 were given to each participant. About this clone itself: What it binds is unknown.

Germline loops: CDR1 SGHTS, CDR2 YDEGEE. The CDR3 covers 13 residues. The V end was cut by 3 bases, the J end by 4 bases, with 8 bases between. The assay was immunoSEQ multiplex PCR, and TCRdb's table has in-frame clones only and misses some. The table has some 30,000 clones, 70% to 75% seen once. The input for sequencing was CD4+ T cells from PBMCs cultured with HCoV-229E spike peptides, taken after COVID-19 vaccination. V and J are TRBV5-8 and TRBJ1-5; a possible D gene is TRBD1 (6 bases). This TCR was sampled from a human donor who received a COVID-19 vaccine. The chain's CDR3 is CASSWTVNQPQHF. CDR3 sequence (DNA): TGTGCCAGCAGCTGGACAGTTAATCAGCCCCAGCATTTT.